This T cell receptor (beta chain) was obtained from a study of T cell responses to AZD1222 COVID-19 vaccine. Points from the study as a whole: Per reports, nearly half of all spike-specific TCRs target regions that are unmutated in variants. The number of AZD1222 recipients seropositive at baseline was only 5 to 7. After two AZD1222 doses, spike-specific TCR breadth and depth rose versus day 0. Spike-wide coverage was observed for vaccine-associated CD4 TCRs, with dominant responses at 160-218 and 743-854.

Libraries were prepared by immunoSEQ multiplex PCR; TCRdb keeps only in-frame clonotypes and omits some of them. The table records about 140,000 clones, just under 95% of them present only once. For this clone: Antigen specificity is unknown.

The CDR3 covers 14 residues. The germline V gene encodes CDR1 KGHDR and CDR2 SFDVKD. V lost 5 bases to trimming and J lost 0 bases, with 7 bases between them. The rearrangement uses TRBV24-1 and TRBJ2-1; unclear D gene. The sequences come from peripheral blood, collected on day 0 of AZD1222 vaccination. This TCR was recovered from an adult in good health. The CDR3 protein is CATSGAGSYNEQFF. CDR3 nucleotides: TGTGCCACCAGTGGAGCAGGCTCCTACAATGAGCAGTTCTTC.